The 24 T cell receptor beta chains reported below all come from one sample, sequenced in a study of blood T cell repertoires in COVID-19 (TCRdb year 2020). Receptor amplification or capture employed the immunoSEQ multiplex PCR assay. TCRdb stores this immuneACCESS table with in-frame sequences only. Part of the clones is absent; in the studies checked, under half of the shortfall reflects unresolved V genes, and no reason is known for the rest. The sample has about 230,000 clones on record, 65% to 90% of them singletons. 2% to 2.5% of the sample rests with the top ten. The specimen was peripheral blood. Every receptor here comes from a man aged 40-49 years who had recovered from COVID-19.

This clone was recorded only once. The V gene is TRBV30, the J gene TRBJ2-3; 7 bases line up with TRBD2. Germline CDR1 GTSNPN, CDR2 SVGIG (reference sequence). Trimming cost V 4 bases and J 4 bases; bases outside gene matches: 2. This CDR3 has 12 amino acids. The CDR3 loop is CAWKGRADTQYF. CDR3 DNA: TGTGCCTGGAAAGGGAGGGCAGATACGCAGTATTTT.

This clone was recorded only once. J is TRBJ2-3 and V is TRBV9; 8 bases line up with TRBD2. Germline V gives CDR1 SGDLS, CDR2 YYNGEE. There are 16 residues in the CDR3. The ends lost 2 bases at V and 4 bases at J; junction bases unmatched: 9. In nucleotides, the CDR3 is TGTGCCAGCAGCGTCCCACGGGGGGGCGGGGCAGATACGCAGTATTTT. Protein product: CASSVPRGGGADTQYF.

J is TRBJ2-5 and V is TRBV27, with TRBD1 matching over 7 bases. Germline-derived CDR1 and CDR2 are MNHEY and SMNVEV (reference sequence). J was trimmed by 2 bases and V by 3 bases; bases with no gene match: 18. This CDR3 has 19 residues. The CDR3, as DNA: TGTGCCAGCAGTTTCCGGGTTTATCCGGGACAGAAGCCACAAGAGACCCAGTACTTC. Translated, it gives CASSFRVYPGQKPQETQYF.

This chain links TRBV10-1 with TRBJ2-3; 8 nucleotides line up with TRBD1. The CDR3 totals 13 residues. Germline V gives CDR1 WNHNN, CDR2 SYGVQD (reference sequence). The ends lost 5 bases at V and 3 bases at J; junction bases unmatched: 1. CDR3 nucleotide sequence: TGCGCCAGCAGTCGGGACAGGACAGATACGCAGTATTTT. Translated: CASSRDRTDTQYF.

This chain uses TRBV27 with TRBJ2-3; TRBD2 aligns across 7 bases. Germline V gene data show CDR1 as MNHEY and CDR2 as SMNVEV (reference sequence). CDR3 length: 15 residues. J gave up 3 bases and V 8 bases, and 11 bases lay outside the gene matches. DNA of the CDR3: TGTGCCAGCCGGTCAATAAGCGGGGTGACAGATACGCAGTATTTT. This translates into CASRSISGVTDTQYF.

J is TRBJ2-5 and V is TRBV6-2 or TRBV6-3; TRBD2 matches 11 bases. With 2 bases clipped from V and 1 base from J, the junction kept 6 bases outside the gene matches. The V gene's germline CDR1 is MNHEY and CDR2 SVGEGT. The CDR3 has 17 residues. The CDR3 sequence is CASSYGLAGGSQETQYF. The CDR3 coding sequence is TGTGCCAGCAGTTACGGATTAGCGGGGGGGTCCCAAGAGACCCAGTACTTC.

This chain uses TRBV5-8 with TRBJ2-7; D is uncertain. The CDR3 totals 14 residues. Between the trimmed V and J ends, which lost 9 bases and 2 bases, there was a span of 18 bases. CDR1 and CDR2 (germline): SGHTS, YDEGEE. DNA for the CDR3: TGTGCCACCCCGAGGCCGGAAATGACCTACGAGCAGTACTTC. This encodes CATPRPEMTYEQYF.

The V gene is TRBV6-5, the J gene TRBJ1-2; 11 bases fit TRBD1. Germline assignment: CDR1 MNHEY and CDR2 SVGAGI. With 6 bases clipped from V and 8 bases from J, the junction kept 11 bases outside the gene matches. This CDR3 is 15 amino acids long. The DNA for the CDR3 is TGTGCCAGCAGCACCCGGGACAGGGGGTTCCGGGGCTACACCTTC. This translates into CASSTRDRGFRGYTF.

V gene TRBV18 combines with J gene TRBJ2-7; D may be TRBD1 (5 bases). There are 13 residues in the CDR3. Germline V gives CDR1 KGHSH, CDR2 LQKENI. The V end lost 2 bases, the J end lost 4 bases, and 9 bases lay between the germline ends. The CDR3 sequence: CASSPDTGYEQYF. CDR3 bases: TGTGCCAGCTCACCAGACACAGGTTACGAGCAGTACTTC.

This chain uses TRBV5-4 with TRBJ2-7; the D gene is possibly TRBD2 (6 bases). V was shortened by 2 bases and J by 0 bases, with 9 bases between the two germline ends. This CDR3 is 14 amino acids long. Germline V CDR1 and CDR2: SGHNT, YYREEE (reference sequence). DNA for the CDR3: TGTGCCAGCAGCTTATTCGGGAGCTCCTACGAGCAGTACTTC. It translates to CASSLFGSSYEQYF.

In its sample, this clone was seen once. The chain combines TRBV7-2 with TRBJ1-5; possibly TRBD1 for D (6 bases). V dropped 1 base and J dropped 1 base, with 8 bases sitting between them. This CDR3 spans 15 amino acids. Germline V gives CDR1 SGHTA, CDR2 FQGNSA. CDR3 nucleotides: TGTGCCAGCAGCTTAGTCAGGGGAAGCAATCAGCCCCAGCATTTT. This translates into CASSLVRGSNQPQHF.

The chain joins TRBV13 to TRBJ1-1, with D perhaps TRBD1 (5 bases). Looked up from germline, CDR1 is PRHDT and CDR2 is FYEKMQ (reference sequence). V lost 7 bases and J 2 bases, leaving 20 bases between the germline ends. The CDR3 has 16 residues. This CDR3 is CASTIWGGELNTEAFF. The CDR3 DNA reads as TGTGCCAGCACCATCTGGGGGGGGGAACTCAACACTGAAGCTTTCTTT.

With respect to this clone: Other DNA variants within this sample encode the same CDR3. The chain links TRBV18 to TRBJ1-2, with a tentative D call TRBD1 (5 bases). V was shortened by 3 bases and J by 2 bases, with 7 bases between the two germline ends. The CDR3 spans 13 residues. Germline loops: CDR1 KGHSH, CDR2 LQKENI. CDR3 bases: TGTGCCAGCTCACCGACAGTAAACTATGGCTACACCTTC. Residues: CASSPTVNYGYTF.

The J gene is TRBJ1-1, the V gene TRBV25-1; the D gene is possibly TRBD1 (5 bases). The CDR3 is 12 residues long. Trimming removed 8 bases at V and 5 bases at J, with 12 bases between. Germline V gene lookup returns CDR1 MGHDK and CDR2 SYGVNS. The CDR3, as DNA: TGTGCCAGCTCTTCAGGGTGGACTGAAGCTTTCTTT. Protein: CASSSGWTEAFF.

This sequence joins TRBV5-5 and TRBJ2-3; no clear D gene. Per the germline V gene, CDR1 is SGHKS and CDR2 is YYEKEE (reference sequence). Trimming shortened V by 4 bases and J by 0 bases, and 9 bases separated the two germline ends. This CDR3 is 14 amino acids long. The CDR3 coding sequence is TGTGCCAGCAGCCCAGGAACTAGCACAGATACGCAGTATTTT. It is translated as CASSPGTSTDTQYF. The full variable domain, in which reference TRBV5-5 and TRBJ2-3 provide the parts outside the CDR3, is DAGVTQSPTHLIKTRGQQVTLRCSPISGHKSVSWYQQVLGQGPQFIFQYYEKEERGRGNFPDRFSARQFPNYSSELNVNALLLGDSALYLCASSPGTSTDTQYFGPGTRLTVL.

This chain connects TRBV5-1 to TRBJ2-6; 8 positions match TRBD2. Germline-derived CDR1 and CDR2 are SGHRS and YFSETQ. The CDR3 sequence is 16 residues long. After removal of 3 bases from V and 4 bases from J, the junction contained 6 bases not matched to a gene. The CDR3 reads CASSSQTSAGANVLTF. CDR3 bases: TGCGCCAGCAGCTCCCAGACTAGCGCCGGGGCCAACGTCCTGACTTTC.

The CDR3 sequence: CASKQGADTEAFF. DNA of the CDR3: TGTGCCAGTAAACAGGGGGCTGACACTGAAGCTTTCTTT. V usage is TRBV6-5 and J usage is TRBJ1-1, with 9 bases fitting TRBD1. The CDR3 runs 13 residues. The germline V gene has CDR1 MNHEY and CDR2 SVGAGI. V lost 9 bases and J lost 3; bases outside the gene matches: 5.

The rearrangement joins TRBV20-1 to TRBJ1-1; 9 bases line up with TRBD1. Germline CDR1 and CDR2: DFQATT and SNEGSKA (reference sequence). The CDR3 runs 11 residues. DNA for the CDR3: TGCAGCACCGGACAGGGGAGGACGGCTTTCTTT. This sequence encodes CSTGQGRTAFF.

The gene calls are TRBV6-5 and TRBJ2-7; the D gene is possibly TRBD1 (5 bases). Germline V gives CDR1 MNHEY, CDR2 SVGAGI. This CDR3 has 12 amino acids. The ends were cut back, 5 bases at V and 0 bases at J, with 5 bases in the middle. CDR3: CASSQGSYEQYF. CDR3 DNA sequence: TGTGCCAGCAGTCAGGGCTCCTACGAGCAGTACTTC.

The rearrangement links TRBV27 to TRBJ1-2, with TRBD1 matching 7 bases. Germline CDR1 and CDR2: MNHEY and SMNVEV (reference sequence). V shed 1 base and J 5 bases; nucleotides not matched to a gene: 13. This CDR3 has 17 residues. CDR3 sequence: CASSLYGPDRQNYGYTF. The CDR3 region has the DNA TGTGCCAGCAGTTTATATGGACCGGACAGGCAAAATTATGGCTACACCTTC.

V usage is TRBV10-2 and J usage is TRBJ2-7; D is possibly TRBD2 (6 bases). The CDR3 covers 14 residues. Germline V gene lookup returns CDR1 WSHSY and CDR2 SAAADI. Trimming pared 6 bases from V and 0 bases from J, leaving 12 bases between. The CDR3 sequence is CASRGTFDSYEQYF. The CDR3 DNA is TGCGCCAGCAGGGGGACTTTCGACTCCTACGAGCAGTACTTC.

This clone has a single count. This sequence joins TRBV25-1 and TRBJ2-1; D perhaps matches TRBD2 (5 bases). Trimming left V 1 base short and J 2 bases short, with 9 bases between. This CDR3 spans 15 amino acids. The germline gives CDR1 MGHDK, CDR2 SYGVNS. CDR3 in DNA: TGTGCCAGCAGTGAATCCACTAGACCCTACAATGAGCAGTTCTTC. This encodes CASSESTRPYNEQFF.

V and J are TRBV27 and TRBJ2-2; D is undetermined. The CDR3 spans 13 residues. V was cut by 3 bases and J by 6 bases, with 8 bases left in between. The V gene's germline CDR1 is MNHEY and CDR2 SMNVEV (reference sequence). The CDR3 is CASSFSVPGELFF. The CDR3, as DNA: TGTGCCAGCAGTTTTAGTGTCCCCGGGGAGCTGTTTTTT.

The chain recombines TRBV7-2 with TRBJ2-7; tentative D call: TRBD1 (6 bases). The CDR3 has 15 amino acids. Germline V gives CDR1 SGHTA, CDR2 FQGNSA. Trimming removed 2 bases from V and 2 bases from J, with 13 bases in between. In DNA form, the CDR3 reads TGTGCCAGCAGCTTAAGAAACAGGGCCCCCTACGAGCAGTACTTC. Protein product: CASSLRNRAPYEQYF.